Sequencing of this TCR beta chain was carried out in a study of blood T cell repertoires in COVID-19 (TCRdb year 2020). For the wider study: Collaborator samples came from the United States, Italy and Spain and covered acute and convalescent phases of COVID-19. The material from the prospective study consisted of cDNA or gDNA derived from T cells, B-cell-depleted T cells, or PBMCs. Subjects who had been exposed to COVID-19, were actively infected with it, or had recovered from it provided the deeply sampled blood TCRbeta repertoires that made up the dataset. The repertoires were released in a freely available public database intended as a resource for research on the immune response to SARS-CoV-2. The samples were drawn from the first 160 participants of the ongoing ImmuneRACE study and from 1,254 subjects provided by 6 global collaborators. Sample metadata almost always included a de-identified subject ID, COVID-19 status, age in years and sex. Where HLA class I and class II types were available, the types were taken from metadata supplied by the sample provider, not from assay-based typing.

Study-level results and caveats: The quantity of clinical and demographic metadata differed by source and by participant and was supplied without curation.

The immunoSEQ Assay, a bias-controlled multiplex PCR, was used to amplify TCRbeta CDR3 regions from genomic DNA. In the paper's pipeline: Within the assay, amplification of reference gene primers was used to estimate how many nucleated cells each sample contained. To quantify the absolute abundance of each unique TCRbeta CDR3 rearrangement, sequence reads were collapsed and filtered. For each sample, productive Simpson clonality was calculated as the square root of Simpson's diversity index over productive rearrangements. As stored in TCRdb, this immuneACCESS dataset retains in-frame rearrangements with V and J assigned. A fraction of the clones does not appear; measured against another copy, unresolved V genes explain less than half of the discrepancy, and the remainder lacks a known reason. D and trimming come from the DNA, and the V and J calls and clone size come from that table. This sample comprises 310,000 or so clones, roughly 89% of them detected only once. The ten largest clonotypes hold 9.5% to 10% of the sample.

In regard to this clone: Which antigen it targets is not known. Per-nucleotide qualities are absent, and no much larger clonotype sits a single base away.

Cut back by 4 bases and 5 bases, the V and J ends lie 23 bases apart. The CDR3 has 18 amino acids, counting the end cysteine and phenylalanine. Only CDR3 DNA remains: 54 bases, in frame from the first base. CDR1 and CDR2, per the germline V gene, are MNHNS and SASEGT. In Seattle, one collaborating source enrolled patients while the infection was active and tracked those patients longitudinally over the course of disease. Each collaborating institution followed its own protocols to collect whole blood in K2EDTA tubes. For TCRbeta analysis, collaborator samples were shipped as frozen whole blood, as isolated PBMCs, or as DNA extracted from either sample type.

Sequencing input: peripheral blood. The TCR comes from a man under 40 with COVID-19, enrolled during active disease. The chain uses TRBV6-1 and TRBJ2-2; TRBD2 could be the D gene, as 6 bases match. For the CDR3, the sequence is CASSAASYFRRGTGELFF. The DNA reads as follows: TGTGCCAGCAGTGCCGCGTCCTATTTCCGGAGGGGAACCGGGGAGCTGTTTTTT.